Each of the 11 T cell receptor beta chains below was sequenced from the same sample in a study of T cell responses to AZD1222 COVID-19 vaccine. Only in-frame clones appear in the TCRdb table, and some are missing; sequencing was by immunoSEQ multiplex PCR. The sample has roughly 70,000 clones, approximately 89% seen once. The sequencing used peripheral blood, collected 28 days after the second AZD1222 dose. These receptors all come from an adult who received the AZD1222 COVID-19 vaccine.

This sequence joins TRBV11-3 and TRBJ2-7; 7 nucleotides align to TRBD2. The germline V gene has CDR1 SGHNT and CDR2 YENEEA. There are 14 residues in the CDR3. Unmatched junction bases numbered 4, after V lost 5 bases and J lost 0 bases. CDR3 sequence: CASSPAGDSYEQYF. The DNA of the CDR3 is TGTGCCAGCAGCCCCGCGGGGGACTCCTACGAGCAGTACTTC. Full variable domain (remainder filled in from reference TRBV11-3 and TRBJ2-7): EAGVVQSPRYKIIEKKQPVAFWCNPISGHNTLYWYLQNLGQGPELLIRYENEEAVDDSQLPKDRFSAERLKGVDSTLKIQPAELGDSAVYLCASSPAGDSYEQYFGPGTRLTVT.

The V and J genes are TRBV19 and TRBJ1-1; the D gene is possibly TRBD1 (6 bases). Per the germline V gene, CDR1 is LNHDA and CDR2 is SQIVND (reference sequence). The CDR3 covers 13 residues. V lost 7 bases to trimming and J lost 6 bases, with 15 bases between them. CDR3 in DNA: TGTGCCAGTATACAACAGGGAACCCCTGAAGCTTTCTTT. Translation: CASIQQGTPEAFF.

V is TRBV7-3 and J is TRBJ1-5; no clear D gene. Between the trimmed V and J ends, which lost 5 bases and 6 bases, there was a span of 11 bases. Per the germline V gene, CDR1 is SGHTA and CDR2 is FQGTGA. The CDR3 is 13 residues long. This CDR3 is CASSPVPGQPQHF. CDR3 coding DNA: TGTGCCAGCAGCCCAGTGCCGGGTCAGCCCCAGCATTTT.

The chain couples TRBV24-1 to TRBJ2-1; D may be TRBD2 (5 bases). Trimming removed 5 bases at V and 4 bases at J, with 11 bases between. Germline-derived CDR1 and CDR2 are KGHDR and SFDVKD. The CDR3 covers 14 residues. This CDR3 is CATSAVGNYNEQFF. In DNA form, the CDR3 reads TGTGCCACCAGTGCTGTCGGGAATTACAATGAGCAGTTCTTC.

The rearrangement uses TRBV18 and TRBJ2-3; D gene uncertain. This CDR3 is 15 amino acids long. The germline V gene encodes CDR1 KGHSH and CDR2 LQKENI. The V end lost 3 bases, the J end lost 0 bases, and 10 bases lay between the germline ends. The CDR3 sequence: CASSPYYSSTDTQYF. The CDR3 region has the DNA TGTGCCAGCTCACCGTACTATTCTAGCACAGATACGCAGTATTTT.

CDR3 nucleotides: TGTGCCAGTACCCAATACGGCCATACAGGGGGCGTCAACAAAAACATTCAGTACTTC. Amino acid sequence: CASTQYGHTGGVNKNIQYF. The chain links TRBV19 to TRBJ2-4; 9 nucleotides line up with TRBD1. Germline assignment: CDR1 LNHDA and CDR2 SQIVND (reference sequence). J lost 3 bases, V lost 7 bases, and 19 bases had no gene match. The length of the CDR3 is 19 residues.

V and J are TRBV10-3 and TRBJ1-2; unclear D gene. Trimming took 7 bases from V and 4 from J, leaving 19 bases between them. This CDR3 is 15 amino acids long. The germline V gene encodes CDR1 ENHRY and CDR2 SYGVKD. CDR3 in amino acids: CAINGLRAGGYGYTF. For the CDR3, the DNA is TGTGCCATCAACGGTTTGAGGGCTGGTGGCTATGGCTACACCTTC.

This chain joins TRBV7-6 and TRBJ1-4; 8 bases match TRBD1. This CDR3 region has 15 residues. V lost 5 bases and J lost 8; bases outside the gene matches: 10. Germline-derived CDR1 and CDR2 are SGHVS and FNYEAQ. The CDR3 sequence is CASSPRQGIREKLFF. DNA of the CDR3: TGTGCCAGCAGCCCTAGACAGGGGATTAGGGAAAAACTGTTTTTT. Drawing the rest from reference TRBV7-6 and TRBJ1-4, the complete variable domain is GAGVSQSPRYKVTKRGQDVALRCDPISGHVSLYWYRQALGQGPEFLTYFNYEAQQDKSGLPNDRFSAERPEGSISTLTIQRTEQRDSAMYRCASSPRQGIREKLFFGSGTQLSVL.

The chain is built from TRBV4-1 and TRBJ2-5; 7 bases match TRBD2. With 1 base clipped from V and 4 bases from J, the junction kept 6 bases outside the gene matches. This CDR3 is built from 15 residues. CDR1 and CDR2 (germline): MGHRA, YSYEKL. DNA for the CDR3: TGCGCCAGCAGCCAAGCAACGGGGGGACGAGAGACCCAGTACTTC. Protein: CASSQATGGRETQYF.

This sequence joins TRBV2 and TRBJ2-7; no clear D. Deletions cut 4 bases from V and 0 bases from J, with 7 bases between. Germline V CDR1 and CDR2: SNHLY, FYNNEI. The CDR3 consists of 13 residues. The CDR3 bases are TGTGCCAGCAGTGCAACAGCCTCCTACGAGCAGTACTTC. Translation gives CASSATASYEQYF.

The J gene is TRBJ1-2, the V gene TRBV4-1; D not resolved. From germline, CDR1 is MGHRA and CDR2 YSYEKL. The V end lost 1 base, the J end lost 8 bases, and 8 bases lay between the germline ends. The CDR3 contains 12 residues. The CDR3 spells CASSQADIGYTF. Written as DNA, the CDR3 is TGCGCCAGCAGCCAAGCGGATATAGGCTACACCTTC.